Listed here are 19 T cell receptor beta chains from one sample, sequenced in a study of CD8 T cells in Susac syndrome. When the RNA was reverse transcribed, random hexamers were used with an input of roughly 0.45 to 1 ug. TCRdb redid the calling of the immunoSEQ multiplex PCR reads with MiXCR, one entry per CDR3 protein. In the table there are fewer than 350,000 distinct CDR3 sequences, roughly 94% of which are singletons. Sequencing was done on a sample of CD4+ T cells from PBMCs. The receptor source for this set is a human donor with multiple sclerosis.

This sequence joins TRBV12-3 or TRBV12-4 and TRBJ2-7, with D perhaps given as TRBD1 or TRBD2 (7 bases each). V was cut by 5 bases and J by 3 bases, with 17 bases left in between. The CDR3 is 15 residues long. The CDR3 bases are TGTGCCAGCAGTCCGAGGCAGGGGGGGTACTACGAGCAGTACTTC. It is translated as CASSPRQGGYYEQYF.

This clonotype was counted a single time. The chain recombines TRBV5-6 with TRBJ1-1, with 7 positions matching TRBD1. Germline V gives CDR1 SGHDT, CDR2 YYEEEE. With 4 bases clipped from V and 2 bases from J, the junction kept 5 bases outside the gene matches. CDR3 length equals 14 residues. Here the CDR3 DNA reads TGTGCCAGCAGCCACGACAGGGTTAACACTGAAGCTTTCTTT. This encodes CASSHDRVNTEAFF.

A few counts support this clonotype. This chain joins TRBV11-2 and TRBJ2-3, with 8 bases identical to TRBD2. This CDR3 comprises 14 residues. The germline CDR1 and CDR2 sequences are SGHAT and FQNNGV. With 2 bases clipped from V and 4 bases from J, the junction kept 2 bases outside the gene matches. Written as DNA, the CDR3 is TGTGCCAGCAGCTTAACGCGGGGGGCAGATACGCAGTATTTT. Translation gives CASSLTRGADTQYF.

The rearrangement uses TRBV7-3 and TRBJ1-2; D call uncertain. Trimming shortened V by 0 bases and J by 2 bases, and 4 bases separated the two germline ends. Germline V gives CDR1 SGHTA, CDR2 FQGTGA. This CDR3 has 13 residues. CDR3 amino acids: CASSLTQNYGYTF. The CDR3 bases are TGTGCCAGCAGCTTAACCCAGAACTATGGCTACACCTTC.

The rearrangement joins TRBV7-9 to TRBJ1-2; D unclear. With 1 base removed from V and 12 bases from J, the gap between germline ends came to 6 bases. This CDR3 is built from 10 residues. Germline V gene lookup returns CDR1 SEHNR and CDR2 FQNEAQ (reference sequence). CDR3 region: CASSLEADTF. CDR3 bases: TGTGCCAGCAGCTTAGAGGCTGACACCTTC.

This clonotype turned up a few times. The genes are TRBV4-3 and TRBJ2-1, with 12 nucleotides matching TRBD2. Germline CDR1 is LGHNA and CDR2 is YSLEER. V lost 1 base, J lost 10 bases, and 8 bases stayed unmatched. This CDR3 has 16 residues. This CDR3 is CASSQASLAGGGEQFF. The DNA of the CDR3 is TGCGCCAGCAGCCAAGCGTCCCTAGCGGGAGGGGGGGAGCAGTTCTTC.

The chain is built from TRBV6-4 and TRBJ2-1; 10 bases match TRBD2. With V trimmed by 6 bases and J by 6 bases, 8 bases remained unmatched. The germline V gene encodes CDR1 MRHNA and CDR2 SNTAGT. This CDR3 contains 15 residues. CDR3 sequence: CASRVLAGHTNEQFF. The CDR3 nucleotides read TGTGCCAGCAGAGTACTAGCGGGGCACACCAATGAGCAGTTCTTC.

The CDR3: CSAAGGGTQETQYF. CDR3 DNA: TGCAGTGCCGCGGGAGGAGGGACTCAAGAGACCCAGTACTTC. This chain links TRBV20-1 with TRBJ2-5; 8 bases are shared with TRBD2. This CDR3 is 14 amino acids long. CDR1 DFQATT and CDR2 SNEGSKA come from the germline V gene (reference sequence). V shed 6 bases, J shed 2 bases, and the junction held 8 bases outside the gene matches.

This clonotype was counted only a few times. The V gene is TRBV3-1, the J gene TRBJ2-7; weak D call: TRBD2 (7 bases). V lost 1 base and J 6 bases, leaving 19 bases between the germline ends. This CDR3 has 16 residues. Germline V lookup: CDR1 LGHDT, CDR2 YNNKEL (reference sequence). The CDR3 loop reads CASSQARRGGRGEQYF. CDR3 in DNA: TGTGCCAGCAGCCAAGCCCGCCGCGGGGGCCGGGGCGAGCAGTACTTC.

The chain recombines TRBV27 with TRBJ2-1; no clear D. Germline-derived CDR1 and CDR2 are MNHEY and SMNVEV (reference sequence). Between the trimmed V and J ends, which lost 6 bases and 2 bases, there was a span of 11 bases. The CDR3 loop spans 14 amino acids. CDR3 residues: CASRPAPTYNEQFF. CDR3 DNA: TGTGCCAGCAGGCCGGCACCAACCTACAATGAGCAGTTCTTC.

The chain combines TRBV2 with TRBJ2-7; D uncertain. The V end lost 8 bases, the J end lost 6 bases, and 11 bases lay between the germline ends. Germline lookup yields CDR1 SNHLY and CDR2 FYNNEI. CDR3 length: 11 amino acids. The DNA of the CDR3 is TGTGCCAGCTCCTGGGTGGGCGAGCAGTACTTC. Its translation is CASSWVGEQYF.

This clonotype was picked up one time. V gene TRBV11-3 combines with J gene TRBJ2-7, with D maybe TRBD2 (5 bases). In germline, CDR1 is SGHNT, CDR2 YENEEA. The ends were cut back, 5 bases at V and 4 bases at J, with 9 bases in the middle. The CDR3 sequence is 12 residues long. This chain's CDR3 is CASSPDLYEQYF. The CDR3 DNA sequence: TGTGCCAGCAGCCCGGACTTATACGAGCAGTACTTC. Combining the CDR3 with reference TRBV11-3 and TRBJ2-7 gives the whole variable domain EAGVVQSPRYKIIEKKQPVAFWCNPISGHNTLYWYLQNLGQGPELLIRYENEEAVDDSQLPKDRFSAERLKGVDSTLKIQPAELGDSAVYLCASSPDLYEQYFGPGTRLTVT.

This clonotype has just one count. The V and J genes are TRBV21-1 and TRBJ1-5; whether TRBD1, the table's D call, matches the DNA was not checked. TRBV21-1 is noted as a pseudogene. The CDR3 contains 13 residues. The CDR3 DNA follows: TGTGCCAGCAGCAAAGGCGGGGGCAAGCCCCAGCATTTT. It encodes CASSKGGGKPQHF.

The chain has TRBV5-1 and TRBJ1-5; 7 bases fit TRBD1. V lost 4 bases and J lost 5; bases outside the gene matches: 9. The CDR3 runs 15 residues. Germline V lookup: CDR1 SGHRS, CDR2 YFSETQ. The CDR3 coding sequence is TGCGCCAGCAGCCTGACAGGGAAAGTCGATCAGCCCCAGCATTTT. Residues: CASSLTGKVDQPQHF.

The chain links TRBV7-2 to TRBJ2-1; D gene unclear. This CDR3 contains 14 residues. The germline gives CDR1 SGHTA, CDR2 FQGNSA. Trimming shortened V by 5 bases and J by 12 bases, and 20 bases separated the two germline ends. CDR3 loop: CASSPGPDGYGQFF. For the CDR3, the DNA is TGTGCCAGCAGCCCAGGACCCGACGGATATGGGCAGTTCTTC. The full variable domain, completed using reference TRBV7-2 and TRBJ2-1, is GAGVSQSPSNKVTEKGKDVELRCDPISGHTALYWYRQSLGQGLEFLIYFQGNSAPDKSGLPSDRFSAERTGGSVSTLTIQRTQQEDSAVYLCASSPGPDGYGQFFGPGTRLTVL.

The genes are TRBV7-2 and TRBJ1-2; 7 bases align to TRBD1. Germline values: CDR1 SGHTA, CDR2 FQGNSA. This CDR3 region has 14 residues. After removal of 4 bases from V and 5 bases from J, the junction contained 7 bases not matched to a gene. CDR3: CASSSRQGGYGYTF. For the CDR3, the DNA is TGTGCCAGCAGCTCCCGACAGGGAGGGTATGGCTACACCTTC.

This chain connects TRBV4-2 to TRBJ2-1; TRBD2 aligns across 10 bases. Germline assignment: CDR1 LGHNA and CDR2 YNFKEQ. V trimming: 3 bases; J trimming: 7 bases; junction bases outside the gene matches: 9. The CDR3 extends over 16 amino acids. The CDR3 DNA sequence: TGTGCCAGCAGCCAGACCGGGACTAGCGCGGCGAATGAGCAGTTCTTC. The encoded protein is CASSQTGTSAANEQFF.

In DNA, the CDR3 is TGTGCCAGCAGCCTTAATAGCAGGGAGGAAACTGAAGCTTTCTTT. Its protein product is CASSLNSREETEAFF. The chain carries TRBV7-9 and TRBJ1-1, with D tentatively TRBD1 (5 bases). Germline CDR1 and CDR2: SEHNR and FQNEAQ (reference sequence). This CDR3 has 15 amino acids. V lost 5 bases to trimming and J lost 5 bases, with 18 bases between them.

This chain joins TRBV24-1 and TRBJ2-3; perhaps D is TRBD1 or TRBD2 (5 bases each). This CDR3 spans 18 amino acids. Germline V gene data show CDR1 as KGHDR and CDR2 as SFDVKD. V was trimmed by 3 bases and J by 2 bases, leaving 20 bases between them. DNA of the CDR3: TGTGCCACCAGTGATCACCCCGAATGGGACCAGCACACAGATACGCAGTATTTT. Translation gives CATSDHPEWDQHTDTQYF.